Each of the 20 T cell receptor beta chains below was sequenced from the same sample in a study of STAT3 mutations in large granular lymphocyte leukemia. Study conclusions and caveats: Every T-cell large granular lymphocyte leukemia patient had at least one immunodominant TCR beta clonotype.

Their antigen targets remain unknown. Libraries were prepared by immunoSEQ multiplex PCR; TCRdb keeps only in-frame clonotypes and omits some of them. The repertoire consists of over 30,000 clones, with around nine tenths occurring once and the leading ten covering over 0.4%. The material sequenced was PBMCs. The receptors shown here come from a human donor with T large granular lymphocyte leukemia. Some clones in this sample may be carry-over from other donors' samples.

This chain uses TRBV28 with TRBJ2-6; the D gene is possibly TRBD1 (7 bases). The CDR3 sequence is 18 residues long. Trimming removed 7 bases from V and 0 bases from J, with 19 bases in between. CDR1 and CDR2 from the germline V gene are MDHEN and SYDVKM. The CDR3 DNA sequence: TGTGCCAGCACGCAGGGGGGCAGACCTTTCTCTGGGGCCAACGTCCTGACTTTC. This sequence encodes CASTQGGRPFSGANVLTF.

The DNA of the CDR3 is TGTGCCAGCAGCTTAAGTGCCACAGATACGCAGTATTTT. The encoded protein is CASSLSATDTQYF. The chain employs TRBV7-9 and TRBJ2-3; no definite D call. CDR1 is SEHNR, CDR2 FQNEAQ, per germline (reference sequence). V was trimmed by 2 bases and J by 2 bases, leaving 5 bases between them. The CDR3 totals 13 residues.

The V gene is TRBV5-4, the J gene TRBJ2-6; no clear D gene. V lost 1 base and J lost 2, with 7 bases in between. The CDR3 is made up of 15 amino acids. Germline V lookup: CDR1 SGHNT, CDR2 YYREEE (reference sequence). CDR3 DNA sequence: TGTGCCAGCAGCTTGTACACCCCTGGGGCCAACGTCCTGACTTTC. Residues: CASSLYTPGANVLTF.

The V call is TRBV28, the J call TRBJ1-5; 10 bases line up with TRBD1. The J segment lost 2 bases and the V segment lost 3 bases, leaving 4 bases of the junction unmatched. This CDR3 is 16 amino acids long. CDR1 is MDHEN and CDR2 is SYDVKM in the germline V gene. The CDR3 nucleotides are TGTGCCAGCAGTTTTGGGGGGACAGGGGGCAATCAGCCCCAGCATTTT. Its protein product is CASSFGGTGGNQPQHF.

J is TRBJ2-7 and V is TRBV19; TRBD1 aligns across 8 bases. The CDR3 is 15 amino acids. Trimming at V came to 6 bases and at J to 2 bases, leaving 9 bases not matched to a gene. The V gene's germline CDR1 is LNHDA and CDR2 SQIVND (reference sequence). The CDR3: CASSPTGTGAYEQYF. Here the CDR3 DNA reads TGTGCCAGTAGCCCAACCGGGACAGGCGCCTACGAGCAGTACTTC.

V is TRBV7-9 and J is TRBJ1-2, with unresolved D. This CDR3 spans 14 amino acids. Germline V gene lookup returns CDR1 SEHNR and CDR2 FQNEAQ (reference sequence). The V gene lost 5 bases and the J gene lost 0 bases, with 10 bases spanning the gap. The CDR3 region is CASSRSGTNYGYTF. Written as DNA, the CDR3 is TGTGCCAGCAGCCGATCCGGGACTAACTATGGCTACACCTTC.

This rearrangement joins TRBV28 to TRBJ2-2; D is perhaps TRBD1 (5 bases). V lost 1 base and J 1 base, leaving 10 bases between the germline ends. Germline V CDR1 and CDR2: MDHEN, SYDVKM. The CDR3 runs to 16 residues. The CDR3 DNA sequence: TGTGCCAGCAGTTTATTGGGGCTGGGGAACACCGGGGAGCTGTTTTTT. Residues: CASSLLGLGNTGELFF.

This sequence joins TRBV5-1 and TRBJ2-3; D is undetermined. V lost 0 bases, J lost 8 bases, and 4 bases lay in between. The germline V gene encodes CDR1 SGHRS and CDR2 YFSETQ. CDR3 length: 11 amino acids. The CDR3: CASSLGGTQYF. The CDR3 coding sequence is TGCGCCAGCAGCTTGGGCGGTACGCAGTATTTT.

The chain recombines TRBV5-8 with TRBJ1-5; TRBD1 agrees at 9 bases. V lost 3 bases, J lost 11 bases, and 6 bases stayed unmatched. From germline, CDR1 is SGHTS and CDR2 YDEGEE. This CDR3 contains 13 residues. The CDR3 DNA sequence: TGTGCCAGCAGCTCCGACAGGGGGGGGACCCAGCATTTT. This codes for CASSSDRGGTQHF.

J is TRBJ1-4 and V is TRBV5-6; TRBD1 is a possible D gene (6 bases). Germline CDR1 SGHDT, CDR2 YYEEEE. The CDR3 extends over 14 amino acids. V was shortened by 4 bases and J by 8 bases, with 15 bases between the two germline ends. The CDR3 protein is CASSPRDRYEKLFF. The CDR3 nucleotides are TGTGCCAGCAGCCCCCGCGACAGGTACGAAAAACTGTTTTTT. The entire variable domain, with the rest obtained from reference TRBV5-6 and TRBJ1-4, is as follows: DAGVTQSPTHLIKTRGQQVTLRCSPKSGHDTVSWYQQALGQGPQFIFQYYEEEERQRGNFPDRFSGHQFPNYSSELNVNALLLGDSALYLCASSPRDRYEKLFFGSGTQLSVL.

The gene calls are TRBV7-9 and TRBJ2-7; D is perhaps TRBD1 (6 bases). CDR1 SEHNR and CDR2 FQNEAQ come from the germline V gene (reference sequence). V lost 4 bases to trimming and J lost 6 bases, with 22 bases between them. CDR3 length: 16 residues. The CDR3: CASSSLRTEGWGEQYF. In DNA form, the CDR3 reads TGTGCCAGCAGCTCCCTTAGGACAGAGGGCTGGGGCGAGCAGTACTTC. The full variable domain, rest sourced from reference TRBV7-9 and TRBJ2-7, is DTGVSQNPRHKITKRGQNVTFRCDPISEHNRLYWYRQTLGQGPEFLTYFQNEAQLEKSRLLSDRFSAERPKGSFSTLEIQRTEQGDSAMYLCASSSLRTEGWGEQYFGPGTRLTVT.

The chain uses TRBV28 and TRBJ1-2; D ambiguous. The V and J ends lost 5 bases and 8 bases respectively, with 21 bases between them. The germline CDR1 and CDR2 sequences are MDHEN and SYDVKM. The CDR3 spans 15 residues. The DNA of the CDR3 is TGTGCCAGCAGTGCTCCCTCTAGGGCTCATCTCGGCTACACCTTC. It codes for CASSAPSRAHLGYTF.

The chain joins TRBV18 to TRBJ2-7; D may be TRBD1 (6 bases). CDR1 and CDR2 (germline): KGHSH, LQKENI. The CDR3 length is 14 residues. The V end was cut by 2 bases, the J end by 2 bases, with 10 bases between. CDR3: CASSPTGSAYEQYF. For the CDR3, the DNA is TGTGCCAGCTCACCAACAGGGTCGGCCTACGAGCAGTACTTC.

In its sample, this clone was seen a few times. The chain is built from TRBV18 and TRBJ1-5; D perhaps matches TRBD1 (5 bases). CDR3 size: 15 residues. Germline V gene sequence: CDR1 KGHSH, CDR2 LQKENI. The V end lost 4 bases, the J end lost 0 bases, and 10 bases lay between the germline ends. CDR3 residues: CASSLTADSNQPQHF. For the CDR3, the DNA is TGTGCCAGCTCACTGACAGCAGATAGCAATCAGCCCCAGCATTTT.

The J gene is TRBJ2-7, the V gene TRBV6-1; D is unclear. The length of the CDR3 is 13 residues. Germline CDR1 reads MNHNS; CDR2 reads SASEGT. V was trimmed by 1 base and J by 7 bases, leaving 11 bases between them. CDR3 nucleotide sequence: TGTGCCAGCAGTGAAGACACCTTGAGGGAGCAGTACGTC. Translated: CASSEDTLREQYV.

The J gene is TRBJ1-4, the V gene TRBV5-4; D might be TRBD1 (5 bases). The CDR3 is 13 amino acids. Per the germline V gene, CDR1 is SGHNT and CDR2 is YYREEE (reference sequence). V was trimmed by 0 bases and J by 7 bases, leaving 7 bases between them. In nucleotides, the CDR3 is TGTGCCAGCAGCTTGGCCGGGACTGAAAAACTGTTTTTT. The encoded protein is CASSLAGTEKLFF.

The rearrangement links TRBV27 to TRBJ1-5; 9 bases fit TRBD1. V dropped 6 bases and J dropped 7; count of bases not matched to a gene: 4. This CDR3 contains 13 residues. Germline V CDR1 and CDR2: MNHEY, SMNVEV (reference sequence). The CDR3 DNA follows: TGTGCCAGCAGGGACAGGGGAGGACAGCCCCAGCATTTT. Protein product: CASRDRGGQPQHF.

The chain is built from TRBV18 and TRBJ1-2, with D uncertain. Germline CDR1 reads KGHSH; CDR2 reads LQKENI. CDR3 length: 16 residues. V was cut by 6 bases and J by 2 bases, with 19 bases left in between. The CDR3 protein is CASSNPPGRPNYGYTF. In DNA form, the CDR3 reads TGTGCCAGCTCCAACCCCCCGGGCAGACCCAACTATGGCTACACCTTC. The variable domain in full, completed from reference TRBV18 and TRBJ1-2, reads NAGVMQNPRHLVRRRGQEARLRCSPMKGHSHVYWYRQLPEEGLKFMVYLQKENIIDESGMPKERFSAEFPKEGPSILRIQQVVRGDSAAYFCASSNPPGRPNYGYTFGSGTRLTVV.

The sample holds one count of this clone. The rearrangement joins TRBV6-1 to TRBJ2-5, with D maybe TRBD2 (5 bases). Germline V lookup: CDR1 MNHNS, CDR2 SASEGT. The CDR3 consists of 13 residues. V lost 6 bases and J 5 bases, leaving 13 bases between the germline ends. The chain's CDR3 is CASRLEGWETQYF. Here the CDR3 DNA reads TGTGCCAGCAGGCTAGAGGGATGGGAGACCCAGTACTTC.

V and J are TRBV19 and TRBJ2-2, with D perhaps TRBD2 (6 bases). V gave up 4 bases and J gave up 8 bases, with 17 bases separating them. CDR1 and CDR2 (germline): LNHDA, SQIVND (reference sequence). This CDR3 comprises 15 residues. CDR3 DNA sequence: TGTGCCAGTAGTACCGGGGGACGGTCACTGGGGGAGCTGTTTTTT. Translating it yields CASSTGGRSLGELFF.